This T cell receptor beta chain is drawn from a study of shared clonotypes between healthy human individuals. Study results and caveats: Naive subsets typically showed greater estimated richness than memory subsets. Apart from blood, nothing was sampled; tissue repertoires likely differ.

Clones were sequenced by immunoSEQ multiplex PCR, and TCRdb holds only the in-frame ones, with some missing. The repertoire holds about 2.3 million clones, with approximately 93% as singletons. In the case of this clone: The antigen remains unidentified.

The sequenced sample consisted of naive CD4+ T cells from PBMCs. Subset in this sample: CD45RA+ positively selected. The clonotype was recovered from a young man in good health. Some clones in this sample may be carry-over from other donors' samples.

CDR3 nucleotides: TGTGCCAGCAGCTTAGACCGGAGTAGGCTTACGGGGGGCTACACCTTC. It specifies CASSLDRSRLTGGYTF. This chain uses TRBV7-2 with TRBJ1-2; D unclear. The CDR3 runs to 16 residues. Germline V gene lookup returns CDR1 SGHTA and CDR2 FQGNSA. Trimming pared 1 base from V and 8 bases from J, leaving 20 bases between.